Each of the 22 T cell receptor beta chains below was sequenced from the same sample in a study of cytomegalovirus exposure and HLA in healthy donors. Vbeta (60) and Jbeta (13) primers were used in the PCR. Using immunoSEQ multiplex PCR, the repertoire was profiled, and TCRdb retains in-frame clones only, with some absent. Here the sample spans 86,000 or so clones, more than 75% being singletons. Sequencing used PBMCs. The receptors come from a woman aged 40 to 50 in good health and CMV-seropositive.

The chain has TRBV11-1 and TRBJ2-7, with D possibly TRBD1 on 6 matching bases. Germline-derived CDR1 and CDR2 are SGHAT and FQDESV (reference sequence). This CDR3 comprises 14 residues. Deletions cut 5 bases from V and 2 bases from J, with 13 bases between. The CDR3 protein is CASSPGGQTYEQYF. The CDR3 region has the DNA TGTGCCAGCAGCCCAGGAGGACAGACCTACGAGCAGTACTTC.

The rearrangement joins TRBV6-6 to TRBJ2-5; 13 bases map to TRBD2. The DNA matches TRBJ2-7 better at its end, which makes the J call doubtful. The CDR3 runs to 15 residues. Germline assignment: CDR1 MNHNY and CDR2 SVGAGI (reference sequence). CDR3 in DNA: TGTGCCAGCAGACCGGGGACTAGCGGGATTTACGAGCAGTACTTC. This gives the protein CASRPGTSGIYEQYF.

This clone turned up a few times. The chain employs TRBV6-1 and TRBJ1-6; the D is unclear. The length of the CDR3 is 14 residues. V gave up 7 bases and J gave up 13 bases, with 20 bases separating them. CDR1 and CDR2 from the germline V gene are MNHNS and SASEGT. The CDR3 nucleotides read TGTGCCAGCACCCAAAGGGAGGGTTTTTCCCCCCTCCACTTT. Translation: CASTQREGFSPLHF.

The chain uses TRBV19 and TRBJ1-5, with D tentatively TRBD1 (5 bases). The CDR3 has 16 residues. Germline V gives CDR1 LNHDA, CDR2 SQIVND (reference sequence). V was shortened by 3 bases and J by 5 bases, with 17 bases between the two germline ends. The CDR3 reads CASSISGTLTYQPQHF. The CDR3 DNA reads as TGTGCCAGTAGTATTTCTGGGACTCTTACATATCAGCCCCAGCATTTT.

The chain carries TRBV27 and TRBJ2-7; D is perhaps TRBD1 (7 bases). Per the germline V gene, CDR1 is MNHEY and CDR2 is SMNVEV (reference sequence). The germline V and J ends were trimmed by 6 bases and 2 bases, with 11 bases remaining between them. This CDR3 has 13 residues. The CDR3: CASRRGQPYEQYF. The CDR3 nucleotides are TGTGCCAGCAGGCGGGGACAGCCCTACGAGCAGTACTTC.

The CDR3 DNA follows: TGTGCCAGCAGCGCCCCAGACAGGGACGAGCAGTACTTC. Its translation is CASSAPDRDEQYF. The genes are TRBV6-5 and TRBJ2-7, with 7 bases lining up with TRBD1. Germline CDR1 is MNHEY and CDR2 is SVGAGI. The CDR3 spans 13 residues. The J segment lost 5 bases and the V segment lost 6 bases, leaving 7 bases of the junction unmatched.

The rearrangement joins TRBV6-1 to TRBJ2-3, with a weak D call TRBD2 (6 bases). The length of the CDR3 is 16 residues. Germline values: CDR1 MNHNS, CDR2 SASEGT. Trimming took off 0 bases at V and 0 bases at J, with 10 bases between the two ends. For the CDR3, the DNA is TGTGCCAGCAGTGAAGCGGGCGGGGCTAGCACAGATACGCAGTATTTT. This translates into CASSEAGGASTDTQYF.

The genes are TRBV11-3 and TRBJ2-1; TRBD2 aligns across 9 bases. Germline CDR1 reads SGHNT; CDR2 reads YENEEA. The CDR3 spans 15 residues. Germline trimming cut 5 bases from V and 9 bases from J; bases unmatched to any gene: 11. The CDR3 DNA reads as TGTGCCAGCAGCCCTGGAGCTCAGCGGGGGGCTGAGCAGTTCTTC. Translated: CASSPGAQRGAEQFF.

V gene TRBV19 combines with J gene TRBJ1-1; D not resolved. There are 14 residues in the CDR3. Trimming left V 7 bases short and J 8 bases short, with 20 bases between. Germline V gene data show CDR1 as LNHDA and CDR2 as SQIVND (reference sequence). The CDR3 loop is CASTPSSLGGEAFF. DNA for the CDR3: TGTGCCAGTACCCCTTCAAGTCTCGGAGGGGAAGCTTTCTTT.

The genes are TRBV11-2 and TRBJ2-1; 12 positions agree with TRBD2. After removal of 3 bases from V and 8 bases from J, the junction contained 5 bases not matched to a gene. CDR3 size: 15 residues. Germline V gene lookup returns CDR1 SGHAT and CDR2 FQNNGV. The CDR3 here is CASSLELAGGHEQFF. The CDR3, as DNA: TGTGCCAGCAGCTTGGAACTAGCGGGAGGCCATGAGCAGTTCTTC.

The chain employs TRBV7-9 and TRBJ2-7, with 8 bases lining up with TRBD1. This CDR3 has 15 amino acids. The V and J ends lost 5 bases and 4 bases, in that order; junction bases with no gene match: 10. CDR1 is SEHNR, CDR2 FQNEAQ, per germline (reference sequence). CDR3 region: CASSPRTGWIYEQYF. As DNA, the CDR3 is TGTGCCAGCAGCCCTCGGACAGGGTGGATATACGAGCAGTACTTC.

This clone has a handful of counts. CDR3 in amino acids: CASRSGTTNTGELFF. CDR3 DNA sequence: TGTGCCAGCAGATCCGGGACTACGAACACCGGGGAGCTGTTTTTT. This chain joins TRBV7-2 and TRBJ2-2; 7 positions match TRBD2. V shed 6 bases and J 0 bases; nucleotides not matched to a gene: 4. Germline V CDR1 and CDR2: SGHTA, FQGNSA. The CDR3 spans 15 residues.

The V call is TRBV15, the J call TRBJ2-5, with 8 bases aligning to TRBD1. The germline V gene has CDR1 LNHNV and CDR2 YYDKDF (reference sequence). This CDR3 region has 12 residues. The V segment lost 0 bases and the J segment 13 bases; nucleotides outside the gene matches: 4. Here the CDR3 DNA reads TGTGCCACCAGCAGAGATACAGGACAGGGGTACTTC. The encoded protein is CATSRDTGQGYF.

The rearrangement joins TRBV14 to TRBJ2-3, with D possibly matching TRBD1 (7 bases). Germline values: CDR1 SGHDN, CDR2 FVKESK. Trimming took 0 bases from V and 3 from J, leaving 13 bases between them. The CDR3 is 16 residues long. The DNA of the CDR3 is TGTGCCAGCAGCCAAGAAGGAGGGGGCGGGACAGATACGCAGTATTTT. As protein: CASSQEGGGGTDTQYF.

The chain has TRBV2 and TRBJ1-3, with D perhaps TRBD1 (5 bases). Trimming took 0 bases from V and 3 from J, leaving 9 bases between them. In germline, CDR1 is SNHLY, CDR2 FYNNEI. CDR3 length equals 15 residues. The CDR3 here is CASSEARVSGNTIYF. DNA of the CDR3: TGTGCCAGCAGTGAAGCCAGGGTTAGTGGAAACACCATATATTTT.

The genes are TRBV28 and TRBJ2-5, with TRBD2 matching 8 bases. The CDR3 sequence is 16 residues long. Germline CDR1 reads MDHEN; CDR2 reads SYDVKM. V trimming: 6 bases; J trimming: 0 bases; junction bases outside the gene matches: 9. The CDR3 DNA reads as TGTGCCAGCAGCCCTATAGCGGGGCCCCACCAAGAGACCCAGTACTTC. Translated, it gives CASSPIAGPHQETQYF.

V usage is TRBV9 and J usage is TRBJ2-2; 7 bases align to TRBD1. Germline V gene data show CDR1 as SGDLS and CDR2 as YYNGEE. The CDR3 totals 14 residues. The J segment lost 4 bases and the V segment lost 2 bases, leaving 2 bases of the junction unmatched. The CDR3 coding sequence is TGTGCCAGCAGCGTCGACAGGGCCACCGGGGAGCTGTTTTTT. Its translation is CASSVDRATGELFF. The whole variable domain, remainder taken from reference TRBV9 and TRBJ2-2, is DSGVTQTPKHLITATGQRVTLRCSPRSGDLSVYWYQQSLDQGLQFLIQYYNGEERAKGNILERFSAQQFPDLHSELNLSSLELGDSALYFCASSVDRATGELFFGEGSRLTVL.

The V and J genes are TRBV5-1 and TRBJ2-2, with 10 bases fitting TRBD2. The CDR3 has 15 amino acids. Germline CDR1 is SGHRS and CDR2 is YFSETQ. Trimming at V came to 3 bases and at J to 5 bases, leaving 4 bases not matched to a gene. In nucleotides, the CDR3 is TGCGCCAGCAGCTCCATGACTAGCGGGACCGGGGAGCTGTTTTTT. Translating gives CASSSMTSGTGELFF.

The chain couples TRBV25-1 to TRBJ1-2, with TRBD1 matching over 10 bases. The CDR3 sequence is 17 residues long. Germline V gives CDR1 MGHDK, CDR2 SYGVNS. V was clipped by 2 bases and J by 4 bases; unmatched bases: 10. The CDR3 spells CASSEGIGTGAFYGYTF. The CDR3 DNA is TGTGCCAGCAGTGAAGGGATCGGGACAGGGGCTTTCTATGGCTACACCTTC.

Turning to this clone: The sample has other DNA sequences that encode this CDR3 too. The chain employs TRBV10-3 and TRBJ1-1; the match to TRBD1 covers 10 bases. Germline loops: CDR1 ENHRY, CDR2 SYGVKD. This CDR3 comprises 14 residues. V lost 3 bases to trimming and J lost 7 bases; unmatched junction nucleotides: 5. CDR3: CAISERTGGIEAFF. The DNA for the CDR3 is TGTGCCATCAGTGAAAGGACAGGGGGTATTGAAGCTTTCTTT.

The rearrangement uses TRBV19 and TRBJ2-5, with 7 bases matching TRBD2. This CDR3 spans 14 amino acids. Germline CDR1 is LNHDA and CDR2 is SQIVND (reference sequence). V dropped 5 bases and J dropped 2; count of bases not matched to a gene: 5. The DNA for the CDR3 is TGTGCCAGTAGTCGTGGTAGCGGGCAAGAGACCCAGTACTTC. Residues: CASSRGSGQETQYF.

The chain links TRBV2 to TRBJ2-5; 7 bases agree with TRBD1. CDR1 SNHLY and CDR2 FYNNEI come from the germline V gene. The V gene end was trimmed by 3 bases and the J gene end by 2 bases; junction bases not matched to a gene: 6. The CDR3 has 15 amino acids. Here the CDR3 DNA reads TGTGCCAGCAGTGAGAGGACGGGACAGCAAGAGACCCAGTACTTC. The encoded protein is CASSERTGQQETQYF.